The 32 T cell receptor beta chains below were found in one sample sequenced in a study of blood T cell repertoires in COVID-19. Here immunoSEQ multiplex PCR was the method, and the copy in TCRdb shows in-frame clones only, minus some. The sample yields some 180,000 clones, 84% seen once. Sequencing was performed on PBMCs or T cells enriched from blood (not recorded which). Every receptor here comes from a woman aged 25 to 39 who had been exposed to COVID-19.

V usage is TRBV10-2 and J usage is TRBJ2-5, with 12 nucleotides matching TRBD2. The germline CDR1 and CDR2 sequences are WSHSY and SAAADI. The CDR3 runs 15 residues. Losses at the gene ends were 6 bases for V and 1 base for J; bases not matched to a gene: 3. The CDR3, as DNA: TGCGCCAGCAGGGTGACTAGCGGGGGCCAAGAGACCCAGTACTTC. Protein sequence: CASRVTSGGQETQYF.

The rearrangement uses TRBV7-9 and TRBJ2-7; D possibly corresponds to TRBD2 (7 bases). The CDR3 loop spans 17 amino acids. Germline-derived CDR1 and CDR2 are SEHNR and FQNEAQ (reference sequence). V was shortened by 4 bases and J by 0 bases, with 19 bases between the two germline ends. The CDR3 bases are TGTGCCAGCAGCTCGGGGGGCCTAACTATCAACTCCTACGAGCAGTACTTC. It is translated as CASSSGGLTINSYEQYF.

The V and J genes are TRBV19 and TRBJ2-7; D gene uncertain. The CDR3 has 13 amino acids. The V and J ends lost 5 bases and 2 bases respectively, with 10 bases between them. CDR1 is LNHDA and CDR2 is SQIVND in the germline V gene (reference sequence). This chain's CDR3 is CASSSGTPYEQYF. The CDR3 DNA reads TGTGCCAGTAGTTCGGGTACCCCCTACGAGCAGTACTTC.

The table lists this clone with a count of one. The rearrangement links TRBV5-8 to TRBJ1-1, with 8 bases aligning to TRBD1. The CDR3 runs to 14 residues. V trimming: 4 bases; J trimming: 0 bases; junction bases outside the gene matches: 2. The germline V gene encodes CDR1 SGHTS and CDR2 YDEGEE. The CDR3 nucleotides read TGTGCCAGCAGCAGGGGACAGGTGAACACTGAAGCTTTCTTT. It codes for CASSRGQVNTEAFF. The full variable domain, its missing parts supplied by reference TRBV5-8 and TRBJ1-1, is EAGVTQSPTHLIKTRGQQATLRCSPISGHTSVYWYQQALGLGLQFLLWYDEGEERNRGNFPPRFSGRQFPNYSSELNVNALELEDSALYLCASSRGQVNTEAFFGQGTRLTVV.

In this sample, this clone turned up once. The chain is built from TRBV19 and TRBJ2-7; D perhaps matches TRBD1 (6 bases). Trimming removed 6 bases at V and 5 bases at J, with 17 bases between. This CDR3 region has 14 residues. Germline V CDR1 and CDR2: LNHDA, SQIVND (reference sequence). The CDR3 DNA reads TGTGCCAGTAGCCGAGGACAGTTCAATCACGAGCAGTACTTC. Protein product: CASSRGQFNHEQYF. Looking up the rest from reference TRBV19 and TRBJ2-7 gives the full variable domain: DGGITQSPKYLFRKEGQNVTLSCEQNLNHDAMYWYRQDPGQGLRLIYYSQIVNDFQKGDIAEGYSVSREKKESFPLTVTSAQKNPTAFYLCASSRGQFNHEQYFGPGTRLTVT.

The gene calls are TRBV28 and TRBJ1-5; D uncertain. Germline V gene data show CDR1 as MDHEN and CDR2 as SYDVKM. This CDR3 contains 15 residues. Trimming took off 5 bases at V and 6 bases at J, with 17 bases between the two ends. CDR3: CASSTVDLGGQPQHF. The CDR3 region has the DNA TGTGCCAGCAGTACCGTGGATCTCGGAGGTCAGCCCCAGCATTTT.

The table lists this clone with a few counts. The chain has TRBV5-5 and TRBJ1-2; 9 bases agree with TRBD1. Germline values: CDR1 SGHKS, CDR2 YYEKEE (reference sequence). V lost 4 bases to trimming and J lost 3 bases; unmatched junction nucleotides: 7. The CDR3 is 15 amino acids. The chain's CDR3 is CASSMRTGEDYGYTF. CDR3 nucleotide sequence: TGTGCCAGCAGCATGAGGACAGGGGAGGACTATGGCTACACCTTC.

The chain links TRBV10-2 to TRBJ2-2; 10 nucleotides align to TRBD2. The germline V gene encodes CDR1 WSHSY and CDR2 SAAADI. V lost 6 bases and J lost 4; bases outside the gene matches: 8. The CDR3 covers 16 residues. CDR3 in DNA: TGCGCCAGCAGCGATAGCGGGGGGCGAGGCACCGGGGAGCTGTTTTTT. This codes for CASSDSGGRGTGELFF.

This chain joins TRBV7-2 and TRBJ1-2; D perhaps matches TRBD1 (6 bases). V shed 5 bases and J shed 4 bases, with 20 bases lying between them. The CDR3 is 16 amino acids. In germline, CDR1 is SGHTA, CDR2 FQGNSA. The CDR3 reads CASSPIGGAIGYGYTF. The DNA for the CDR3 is TGTGCCAGCAGCCCTATCGGGGGGGCTATAGGCTATGGCTACACCTTC.

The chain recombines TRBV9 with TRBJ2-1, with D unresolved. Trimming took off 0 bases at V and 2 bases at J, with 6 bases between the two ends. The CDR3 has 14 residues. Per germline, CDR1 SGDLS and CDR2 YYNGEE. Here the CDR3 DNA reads TGTGCCAGCAGCGTAGATCAGACCTACAATGAGCAGTTCTTC. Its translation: CASSVDQTYNEQFF. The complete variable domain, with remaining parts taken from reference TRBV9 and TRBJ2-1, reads DSGVTQTPKHLITATGQRVTLRCSPRSGDLSVYWYQQSLDQGLQFLIQYYNGEERAKGNILERFSAQQFPDLHSELNLSSLELGDSALYFCASSVDQTYNEQFFGPGTRLTVL.

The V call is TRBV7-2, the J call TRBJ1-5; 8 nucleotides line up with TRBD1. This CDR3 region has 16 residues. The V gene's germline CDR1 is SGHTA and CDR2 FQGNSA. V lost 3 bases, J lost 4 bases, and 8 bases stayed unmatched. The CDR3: CASSFLGQGGNQPQHF. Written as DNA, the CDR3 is TGTGCCAGCAGCTTCCTCGGACAGGGAGGGAATCAGCCCCAGCATTTT.

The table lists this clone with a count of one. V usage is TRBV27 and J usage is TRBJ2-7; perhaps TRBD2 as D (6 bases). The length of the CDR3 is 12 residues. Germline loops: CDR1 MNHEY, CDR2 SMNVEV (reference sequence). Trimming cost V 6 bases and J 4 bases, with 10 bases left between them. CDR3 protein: CASRDYLYEQYF. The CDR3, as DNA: TGTGCCAGCAGGGACTACCTTTACGAGCAGTACTTC.

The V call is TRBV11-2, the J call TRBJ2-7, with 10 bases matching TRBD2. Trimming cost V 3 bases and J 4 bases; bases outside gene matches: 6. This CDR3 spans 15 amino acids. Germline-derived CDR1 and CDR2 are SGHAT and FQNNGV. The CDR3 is CASSFASGGIYEQYF. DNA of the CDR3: TGTGCCAGCAGCTTCGCTAGCGGGGGTATATACGAGCAGTACTTC.

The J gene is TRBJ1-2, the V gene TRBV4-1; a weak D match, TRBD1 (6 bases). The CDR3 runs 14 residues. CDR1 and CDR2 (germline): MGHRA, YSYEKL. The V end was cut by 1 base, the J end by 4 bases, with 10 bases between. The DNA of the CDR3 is TGCGCCAGCAGCCAAGGACAGGCACTCTATGGCTACACCTTC. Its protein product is CASSQGQALYGYTF.

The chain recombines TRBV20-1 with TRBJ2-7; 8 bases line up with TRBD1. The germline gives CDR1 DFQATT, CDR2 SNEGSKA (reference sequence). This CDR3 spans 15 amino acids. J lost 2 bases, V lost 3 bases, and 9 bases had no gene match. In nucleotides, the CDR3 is TGCAGTGCTAGTGCCCCCGGGACAGGACCCTACGAGCAGTACTTC. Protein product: CSASAPGTGPYEQYF.

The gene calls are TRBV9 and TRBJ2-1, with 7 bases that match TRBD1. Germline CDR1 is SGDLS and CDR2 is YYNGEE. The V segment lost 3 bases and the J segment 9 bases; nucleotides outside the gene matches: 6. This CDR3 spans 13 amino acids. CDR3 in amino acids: CASSGPTGSEQFF. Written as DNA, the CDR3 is TGTGCCAGCAGCGGCCCGACAGGGAGTGAGCAGTTCTTC.

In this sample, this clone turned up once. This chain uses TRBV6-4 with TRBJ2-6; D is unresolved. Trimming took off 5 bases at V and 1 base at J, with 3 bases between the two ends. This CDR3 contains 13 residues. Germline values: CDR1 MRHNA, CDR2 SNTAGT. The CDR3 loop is CASSQSGANVLTF. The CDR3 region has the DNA TGTGCCAGCAGTCAGTCTGGGGCCAACGTCCTGACTTTC.

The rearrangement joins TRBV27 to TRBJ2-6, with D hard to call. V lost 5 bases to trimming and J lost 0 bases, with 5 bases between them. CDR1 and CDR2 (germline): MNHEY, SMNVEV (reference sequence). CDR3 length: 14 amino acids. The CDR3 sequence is CASSENSGANVLTF. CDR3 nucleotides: TGTGCCAGCAGTGAGAACTCTGGGGCCAACGTCCTGACTTTC.

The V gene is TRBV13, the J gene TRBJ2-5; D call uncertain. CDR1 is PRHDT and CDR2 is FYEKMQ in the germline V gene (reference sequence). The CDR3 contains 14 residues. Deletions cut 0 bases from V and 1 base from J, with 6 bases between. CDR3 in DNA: TGTGCCAGCAGCTTAGGGAGGTCCCAAGAGACCCAGTACTTC. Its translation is CASSLGRSQETQYF.

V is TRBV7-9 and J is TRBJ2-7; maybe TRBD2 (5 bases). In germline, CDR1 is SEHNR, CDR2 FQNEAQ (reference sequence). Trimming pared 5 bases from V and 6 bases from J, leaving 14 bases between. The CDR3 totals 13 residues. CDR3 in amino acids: CASSTSPGGEQYF. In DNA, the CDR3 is TGTGCCAGCAGCACGAGCCCAGGAGGCGAGCAGTACTTC.

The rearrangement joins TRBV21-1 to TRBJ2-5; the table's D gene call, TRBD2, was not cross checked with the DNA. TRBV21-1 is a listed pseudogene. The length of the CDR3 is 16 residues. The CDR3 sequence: CASSKTGGGEGETQYF. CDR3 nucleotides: TGTGCCAGCAGCAAAACGGGAGGGGGTGAGGGAGAGACCCAGTACTTC.

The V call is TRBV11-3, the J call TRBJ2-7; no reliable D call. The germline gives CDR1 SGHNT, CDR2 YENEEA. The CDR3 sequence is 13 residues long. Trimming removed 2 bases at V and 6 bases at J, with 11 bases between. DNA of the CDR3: TGTGCCAGCAGCTTAAACTTTTCTGGCGAGCAGTACTTC. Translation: CASSLNFSGEQYF.

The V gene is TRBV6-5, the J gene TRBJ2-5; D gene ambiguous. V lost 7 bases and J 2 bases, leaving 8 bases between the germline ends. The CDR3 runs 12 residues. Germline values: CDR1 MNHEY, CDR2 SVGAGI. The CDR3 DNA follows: TGTGCCAGCACCCCCTTACAAGAGACCCAGTACTTC. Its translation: CASTPLQETQYF.

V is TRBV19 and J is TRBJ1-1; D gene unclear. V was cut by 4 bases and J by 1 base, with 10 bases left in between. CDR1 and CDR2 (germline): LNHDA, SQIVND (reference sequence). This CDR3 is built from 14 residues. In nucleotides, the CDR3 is TGTGCCAGTAGTAGTCCTGACAAGAACACTGAAGCTTTCTTT. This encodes CASSSPDKNTEAFF.

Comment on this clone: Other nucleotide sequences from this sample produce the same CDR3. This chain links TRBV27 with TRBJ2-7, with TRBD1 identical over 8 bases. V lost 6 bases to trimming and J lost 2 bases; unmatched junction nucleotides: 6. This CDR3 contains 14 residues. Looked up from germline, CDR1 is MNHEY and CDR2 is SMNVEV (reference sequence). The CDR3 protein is CASSTGTGAYEQYF. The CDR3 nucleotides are TGTGCCAGCAGCACCGGGACAGGAGCCTACGAGCAGTACTTC.

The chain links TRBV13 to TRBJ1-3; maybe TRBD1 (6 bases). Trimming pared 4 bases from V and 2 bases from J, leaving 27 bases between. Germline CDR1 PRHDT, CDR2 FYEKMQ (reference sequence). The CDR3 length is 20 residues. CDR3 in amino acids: CASSSQTGRGLEEPGNTIYF. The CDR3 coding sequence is TGTGCCAGCAGCTCGCAGACAGGTAGAGGGTTAGAGGAACCTGGAAACACCATATATTTT.

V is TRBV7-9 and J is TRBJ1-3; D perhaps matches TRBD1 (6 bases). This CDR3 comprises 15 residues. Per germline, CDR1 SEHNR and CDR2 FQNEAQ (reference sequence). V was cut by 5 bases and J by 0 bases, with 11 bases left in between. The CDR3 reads CASSPDRPSGNTIYF. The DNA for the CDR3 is TGTGCCAGCAGCCCTGACAGGCCCTCTGGAAACACCATATATTTT.

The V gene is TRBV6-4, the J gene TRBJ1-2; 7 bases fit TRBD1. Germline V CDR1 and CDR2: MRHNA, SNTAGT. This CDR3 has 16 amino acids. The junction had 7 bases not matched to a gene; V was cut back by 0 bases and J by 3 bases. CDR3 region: CASSDSRDSYYYGYTF. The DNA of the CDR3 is TGTGCCAGCAGTGACTCAAGGGACAGCTACTACTATGGCTACACCTTC.

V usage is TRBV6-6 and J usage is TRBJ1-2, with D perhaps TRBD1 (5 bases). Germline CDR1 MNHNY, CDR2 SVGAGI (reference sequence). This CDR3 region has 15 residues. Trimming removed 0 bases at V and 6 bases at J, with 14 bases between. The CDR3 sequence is CASSYSMQGGDGYTF. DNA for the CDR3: TGTGCCAGCAGTTACTCGATGCAGGGTGGTGATGGCTACACCTTC.

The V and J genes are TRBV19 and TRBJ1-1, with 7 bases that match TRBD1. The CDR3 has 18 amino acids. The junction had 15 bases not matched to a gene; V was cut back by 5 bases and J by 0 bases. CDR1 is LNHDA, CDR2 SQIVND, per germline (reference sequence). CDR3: CASSQVFLSGQMNTEAFF. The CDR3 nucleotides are TGTGCCAGTAGTCAGGTGTTCCTCTCGGGACAGATGAACACTGAAGCTTTCTTT.

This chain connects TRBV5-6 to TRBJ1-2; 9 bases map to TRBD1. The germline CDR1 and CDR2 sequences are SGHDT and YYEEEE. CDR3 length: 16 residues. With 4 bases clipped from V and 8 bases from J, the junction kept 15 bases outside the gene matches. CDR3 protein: CASSQRQGGRVAGYTF. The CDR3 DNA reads TGTGCCAGCAGCCAGAGACAGGGGGGAAGGGTCGCGGGCTACACCTTC.

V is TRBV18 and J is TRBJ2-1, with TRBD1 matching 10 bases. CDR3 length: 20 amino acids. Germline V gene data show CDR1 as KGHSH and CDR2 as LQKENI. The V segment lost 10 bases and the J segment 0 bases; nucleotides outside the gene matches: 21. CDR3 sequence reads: CANKQIGDRGLVSSYNEQFF. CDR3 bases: TGTGCCAACAAACAAATCGGGGACAGGGGACTTGTGAGCTCCTACAATGAGCAGTTCTTC.